This TCR beta chain was documented in a study of shared clonotypes between healthy human individuals. Broader study findings: A handful of donors held approximately 5% of naive CD4 clonotypes in common.

This clone was observed a few times. What it binds is unknown. Deep was the level used in running the assay. Sequencing used immunoSEQ multiplex PCR; TCRdb keeps in-frame clones, though not all of them. The sample holds nearly 1 million clones, over 60% seen once. With 0 bases clipped from V and 6 bases from J, the junction kept 8 bases outside the gene matches. Germline V lookup: CDR1 MNHNY, CDR2 SVGAGI (reference sequence). The CDR3 length is 16 residues. Specimen: memory CD4+ T cells sorted from blood. Indicated subset: CD45RA-negative fraction. This sequence joins TRBV6-6 and TRBJ2-5; 9 positions match TRBD2. The TCR originated in a man younger than 35 in good health. The CDR3 bases are TGTGCCAGCAGTTACTCGTCGCGGGGGGGCAGGAAGACCCAGTACTTC. Protein: CASSYSSRGGRKTQYF.